This TCR beta chain was sequenced in a study of Ad26.COV2.S vaccination and SARS-CoV-2 variants. Treatment denoted: 15 to 20 received Ad26.COV2.S at low or high dose, single or two shots; a few received placebo; per-sample allocation not given. On day 63 after the first injection, vaccine and placebo recipients gave samples. The data were produced by immunoSEQ multiplex PCR, yet TCRdb's version contains in-frame clones alone and is incomplete. Of about 350,000 clones listed, roughly nine tenths are singletons. The CDR3 covers 17 residues. Germline V gene lookup returns CDR1 SGHNT and CDR2 YYREEE (reference sequence). The J segment lost 9 bases and the V segment lost 2 bases, leaving 9 bases of the junction unmatched. This clone appeared many times.

The rearrangement links TRBV5-4 to TRBJ2-1, with 15 bases fitting TRBD2. The TCR was taken from a person between 18 and 60 years old who received the Ad26.COV2.S COVID-19 vaccine or a placebo. Here the sequenced sample was peripheral blood, taken in a trial of Ad26.COV2.S vaccine versus placebo. The CDR3: CASSLPIGLAGGLEQFF. DNA of the CDR3: TGTGCCAGCAGCTTACCCATAGGACTAGCGGGAGGGCTTGAGCAGTTCTTC.